Shown below are 28 T cell receptor beta chains from a single sample sequenced in a study of blood T cell repertoires in COVID-19. The assay was immunoSEQ multiplex PCR, and TCRdb's table has in-frame clones only and misses some. Here the sample spans some 78,000 clones, 70% to 90% being singletons. Sequenced sample: peripheral blood. These receptors all stem from a woman older than 75 with active or convalescent COVID-19.

The chain carries TRBV5-1 and TRBJ2-2, with 8 bases lining up with TRBD2. Germline CDR1 and CDR2: SGHRS and YFSETQ. V trimming: 0 bases; J trimming: 4 bases; junction bases outside the gene matches: 5. The CDR3 totals 16 residues. The CDR3 region has the DNA TGCGCCAGCAGCTTGGCCTCAAGCGGGAGCACCGGGGAGCTGTTTTTT. It specifies CASSLASSGSTGELFF.

The chain recombines TRBV18 with TRBJ2-4, with 8 bases lining up with TRBD1. V was clipped by 6 bases and J by 8 bases; unmatched bases: 6. The CDR3 runs to 13 residues. Per the germline V gene, CDR1 is KGHSH and CDR2 is LQKENI. This chain's CDR3 is CASSTDRDDIQYF. The CDR3 DNA reads as TGTGCCAGCTCCACGGACAGGGACGACATTCAGTACTTC.

This CDR3 reads CASSGGLRTYNEQFF. The CDR3 region has the DNA TGTGCCAGCAGCGGGGGACTCCGGACCTACAATGAGCAGTTCTTC. The rearrangement uses TRBV9 and TRBJ2-1; weak D call: TRBD2 (6 bases). Trimming took 3 bases from V and 2 from J, leaving 12 bases between them. The CDR3 totals 15 residues. Germline CDR1 and CDR2: SGDLS and YYNGEE.

The chain is built from TRBV19 and TRBJ2-1, with D maybe TRBD2 (6 bases). Trimming removed 6 bases from V and 7 bases from J, with 16 bases in between. The CDR3 length is 14 residues. Per the germline V gene, CDR1 is LNHDA and CDR2 is SQIVND (reference sequence). This CDR3 reads CASSRELSSNEQFF. The CDR3 nucleotides read TGTGCCAGTAGCCGGGAGTTGAGTTCTAATGAGCAGTTCTTC.

The gene calls are TRBV4-3 and TRBJ2-3; 14 bases align to TRBD2. The V gene end was trimmed by 11 bases and the J gene end by 4 bases; junction bases not matched to a gene: 2. Germline CDR1 and CDR2: LGHNA and YSLEER. The CDR3 runs to 13 residues. Here the CDR3 reads CASGLAGADTQYF. CDR3 nucleotide sequence: TGCGCCTCGGGACTAGCGGGGGCAGATACGCAGTATTTT.

The chain joins TRBV28 to TRBJ2-2; D gene uncertain. The CDR3 is 16 residues long. In germline, CDR1 is MDHEN, CDR2 SYDVKM. Trimming took 1 base from V and 0 from J, leaving 9 bases between them. The CDR3 nucleotides are TGTGCCAGCAGTTTATTTGGGCCCTCGAACACCGGGGAGCTGTTTTTT. The encoded protein is CASSLFGPSNTGELFF.

Of note for this clone: This same CDR3 is encoded by further DNA sequences in the sample. The CDR3 sequence is CATSDPRQGSNQPQHF. CDR3 nucleotide sequence: TGTGCCACCAGTGACCCCAGACAGGGTAGCAATCAGCCCCAGCATTTT. The rearrangement joins TRBV24-1 to TRBJ1-5; 7 nucleotides agree with TRBD1. The V gene's germline CDR1 is KGHDR and CDR2 SFDVKD. With 4 bases clipped from V and 0 bases from J, the junction kept 5 bases outside the gene matches. CDR3 size: 16 residues.

The CDR3 sequence: CASSHWTGSAGELFF. The CDR3 DNA follows: TGTGCCAGCAGCCACTGGACAGGGAGTGCCGGGGAGCTGTTTTTT. The chain couples TRBV3-1 (or the pseudogene TRBV3-2) to TRBJ2-2; the match to TRBD1 covers 8 bases. The V segment lost 3 bases and the J segment 6 bases; nucleotides outside the gene matches: 6. Germline loops: CDR1 LGHDT, CDR2 YNNKEL (reference sequence). This CDR3 contains 15 residues.

This chain uses TRBV6-2 or TRBV6-3 with TRBJ2-7, with D tentatively TRBD2 (6 bases). The CDR3 is 14 amino acids. Between the trimmed V and J ends, which lost 6 bases and 3 bases, there was a span of 15 bases. Germline CDR1 and CDR2: MNHEY and SVGEGT. The CDR3, as DNA: TGTGCCAGCAGCCCCTCCGGGGGAGGCTACGAGCAGTACTTC. It specifies CASSPSGGGYEQYF.

This sequence joins TRBV7-2 and TRBJ2-3, with 7 bases identical to TRBD2. CDR3 length: 14 residues. CDR1 and CDR2 from the germline V gene are SGHTA and FQGNSA. With V trimmed by 5 bases and J by 1 base, 3 bases remained unmatched. CDR3 amino acids: CASSPTSGTDTQYF. DNA of the CDR3: TGTGCCAGCAGCCCTACTAGCGGCACAGATACGCAGTATTTT. The entire variable domain, with the rest obtained from reference TRBV7-2 and TRBJ2-3, is as follows: GAGVSQSPSNKVTEKGKDVELRCDPISGHTALYWYRQSLGQGLEFLIYFQGNSAPDKSGLPSDRFSAERTGGSVSTLTIQRTQQEDSAVYLCASSPTSGTDTQYFGPGTRLTVL.

The chain joins TRBV18 to TRBJ2-2; 7 positions match TRBD1. The CDR3 totals 16 residues. Trimming at V came to 1 base and at J to 3 bases, leaving 5 bases not matched to a gene. CDR1 KGHSH and CDR2 LQKENI come from the germline V gene. The CDR3 region has the DNA TGTGCCAGCTCACCACTGACAGGGTCGTACACCGGGGAGCTGTTTTTT. Protein: CASSPLTGSYTGELFF.

This rearrangement joins TRBV2 to TRBJ1-1; TRBD1 agrees at 12 bases. This CDR3 comprises 14 residues. Germline-derived CDR1 and CDR2 are SNHLY and FYNNEI. V was clipped by 3 bases and J by 10 bases; unmatched bases: 6. The CDR3, as DNA: TGTGCCAGCAGTGAGAGGGACAGGGGGCCTGGAGCTTTCTTT. Amino acids: CASSERDRGPGAFF.

This clone was seen only once. The chain is built from TRBV25-1 and TRBJ2-2; 7 bases fit TRBD1. V shed 1 base and J 6 bases; nucleotides not matched to a gene: 11. Germline V gives CDR1 MGHDK, CDR2 SYGVNS. The CDR3 sequence is 17 residues long. The CDR3 spells CASSESVSPGGAGELFF. The CDR3 nucleotides read TGTGCCAGCAGTGAATCCGTTTCGCCAGGGGGTGCCGGGGAGCTGTTTTTT.

This chain uses TRBV3-1 (or the pseudogene TRBV3-2) with TRBJ2-7, with D perhaps matching TRBD2 (6 bases). Trimming shortened V by 0 bases and J by 3 bases, and 15 bases separated the two germline ends. Germline values: CDR1 LGHDT, CDR2 YNNKEL (reference sequence). The length of the CDR3 is 16 residues. In nucleotides, the CDR3 is TGTGCCAGCAGCCAAGATGAGAGGACTACCTTCTACGAGCAGTACTTC. Translation gives CASSQDERTTFYEQYF.

The rearrangement joins TRBV6-5 to TRBJ1-4; no clear D. Germline assignment: CDR1 MNHEY and CDR2 SVGAGI. V was shortened by 6 bases and J by 3 bases, with 8 bases between the two germline ends. The length of the CDR3 is 13 residues. Written as DNA, the CDR3 is TGTGCCAGCAGCCTCTCTGCTAATGAAAAACTGTTTTTT. Protein product: CASSLSANEKLFF.

The rearrangement uses TRBV5-6 and TRBJ2-3, with D unclear. The CDR3 has 13 amino acids. V lost 1 base and J lost 3, with 6 bases in between. Germline V CDR1 and CDR2: SGHDT, YYEEEE. CDR3 nucleotides: TGTGCCAGCAGCTTGTTGGCAACAGATACGCAGTATTTT. Encoded protein: CASSLLATDTQYF. Together with reference TRBV5-6 and TRBJ2-3, the CDR3 gives the full variable domain: DAGVTQSPTHLIKTRGQQVTLRCSPKSGHDTVSWYQQALGQGPQFIFQYYEEEERQRGNFPDRFSGHQFPNYSSELNVNALLLGDSALYLCASSLLATDTQYFGPGTRLTVL.

The rearrangement joins TRBV5-4 to TRBJ2-5; 14 positions agree with TRBD2. With V trimmed by 3 bases and J by 5 bases, 6 bases remained unmatched. The V gene's germline CDR1 is SGHNT and CDR2 YYREEE (reference sequence). This CDR3 has 16 residues. In DNA form, the CDR3 reads TGTGCCAGCAGCTACGGACTAGCGGGGGGCCGGGAGACCCAGTACTTC. Protein sequence: CASSYGLAGGRETQYF. The whole variable domain, filled in from reference TRBV5-4 and TRBJ2-5, reads ETGVTQSPTHLIKTRGQQVTLRCSSQSGHNTVSWYQQALGQGPQFIFQYYREEENGRGNFPPRFSGLQFPNYSSELNVNALELDDSALYLCASSYGLAGGRETQYFGPGTRLLVL.

This clone showed up just once. This sequence joins TRBV28 and TRBJ1-1, with a possible D match to TRBD1 (5 bases). Deletions cut 5 bases from V and 5 bases from J, with 9 bases between. The CDR3 has 12 amino acids. Germline V CDR1 and CDR2: MDHEN, SYDVKM. In nucleotides, the CDR3 is TGTGCCAGCAGTGCAGGGAAAACTGAAGCTTTCTTT. Translating it yields CASSAGKTEAFF.

The gene calls are TRBV6-5 and TRBJ2-1; the match to TRBD2 covers 7 bases. V shed 5 bases, J shed 4 bases, and the junction held 5 bases outside the gene matches. This CDR3 has 14 residues. Germline loops: CDR1 MNHEY, CDR2 SVGAGI. The CDR3 sequence: CASSLSGYYNEQFF. The CDR3 DNA reads as TGTGCCAGCAGTCTTAGCGGGTATTACAATGAGCAGTTCTTC.

The rearrangement links TRBV9 to TRBJ2-1; 10 bases map to TRBD1. Germline lookup yields CDR1 SGDLS and CDR2 YYNGEE. V shed 2 bases and J 2 bases; nucleotides not matched to a gene: 4. The CDR3 is made up of 16 amino acids. The CDR3 DNA is TGTGCCAGCAGCGTGACGGACAGGGGGGCCTACAATGAGCAGTTCTTC. Its protein is CASSVTDRGAYNEQFF.

V and J are TRBV19 and TRBJ2-2; D not certain. There are 16 residues in the CDR3. The germline V gene has CDR1 LNHDA and CDR2 SQIVND (reference sequence). V lost 1 base and J lost 4, with 13 bases in between. CDR3 sequence: CASSIAPSQFTGELFF. The CDR3 nucleotides read TGTGCCAGTAGTATAGCCCCCTCGCAGTTCACCGGGGAGCTGTTTTTT.

The J gene is TRBJ1-2, the V gene TRBV30, with a tentative D call TRBD1 (5 bases). Germline V gene data show CDR1 as GTSNPN and CDR2 as SVGIG (reference sequence). Trimming cost V 2 bases and J 4 bases, with 11 bases left between them. This CDR3 comprises 13 residues. CDR3 protein: CAWSLGPFYGYTF. Written as DNA, the CDR3 is TGTGCCTGGAGTCTGGGGCCCTTCTATGGCTACACCTTC.

The V and J genes are TRBV7-2 and TRBJ1-2; 7 nucleotides match TRBD1. The V gene's germline CDR1 is SGHTA and CDR2 FQGNSA. Trimming took 5 bases from V and 4 from J; bases not matched to a gene: 10. The CDR3 is 15 amino acids. CDR3 nucleotide sequence: TGTGCCAGCAGCCCCCGGGACAGCTCGGGCTATGGCTACACCTTC. Translating it yields CASSPRDSSGYGYTF.

The chain combines TRBV28 with TRBJ1-2, with D hard to call. The CDR3 is 14 amino acids. The germline gives CDR1 MDHEN, CDR2 SYDVKM. V shed 7 bases and J shed 0 bases, with 12 bases lying between them. The CDR3 loop is CASTPGRANYGYTF. CDR3 in DNA: TGTGCCAGCACTCCGGGGAGGGCTAACTATGGCTACACCTTC.

The chain employs TRBV5-1 and TRBJ1-1, with D perhaps TRBD1 (6 bases). V was pared by 4 bases and J by 11 bases, with 18 bases between. Germline-derived CDR1 and CDR2 are SGHRS and YFSETQ. The CDR3 contains 13 residues. The DNA for the CDR3 is TGCGCCAGCAGCCCCTTGGCAGGGGCGAGGGCTTTCTTT. Its translation is CASSPLAGARAFF.

The chain has TRBV4-2 and TRBJ2-5; TRBD2 matches 8 bases. Germline CDR1 reads LGHNA; CDR2 reads YNFKEQ. This CDR3 is built from 16 residues. Germline trimming cut 1 base from V and 4 bases from J; bases unmatched to any gene: 8. The CDR3 protein is CASSQGTSGGGETQYF. The CDR3 coding sequence is TGTGCCAGCAGCCAAGGGACGAGCGGGGGAGGAGAGACCCAGTACTTC.

DNA for the CDR3: TGTGCCAGCAGCTTACAGGGATCGAACACTGAAGCTTTCTTT. Amino acid sequence: CASSLQGSNTEAFF. V and J are TRBV7-9 and TRBJ1-1, with TRBD1 as a possible D gene (5 bases). Germline V CDR1 and CDR2: SEHNR, FQNEAQ (reference sequence). The ends were cut back, 2 bases at V and 1 base at J, with 8 bases in the middle. The CDR3 runs 14 residues.

The genes are TRBV11-3 and TRBJ2-5, with TRBD2 identical over 7 bases. The CDR3 is made up of 15 amino acids. Germline-derived CDR1 and CDR2 are SGHNT and YENEEA. After removal of 1 base from V and 1 base from J, the junction contained 3 bases not matched to a gene. In DNA, the CDR3 is TGTGCCAGCAGCTTAGGGGCTAGCGGCCAAGAGACCCAGTACTTC. As protein: CASSLGASGQETQYF.